The 4 T cell receptor beta chains in this list originate from one sample, sequenced in a study of shared clonotypes between healthy human individuals. Repertoires were generated with immunoSEQ multiplex PCR, while TCRdb's copy carries only in-frame clones and drops some. Of approximately 720,000 clones in the sample, 92% were seen once. Terminally differentiated effector memory CD45RA+ cells were excluded by CCR7 positive selection of CD45RO-negative cells. Sequencing was carried out using naive CD8+ T cells sorted from blood. The origin of the receptors is a man aged 25-45 years in good health.

CDR3 coding DNA: TGTGCCAGCAGCTTTGACCGGACAGGGTACAACAATGAGCAGTTCTTC. Encoded protein: CASSFDRTGYNNEQFF. V is TRBV7-9 and J is TRBJ2-1; 8 nucleotides line up with TRBD1. The CDR3 length is 16 residues. Trimming at V came to 3 bases and at J to 5 bases, leaving 9 bases not matched to a gene. Germline CDR1 SEHNR, CDR2 FQNEAQ (reference sequence).

J is TRBJ2-5 and V is TRBV27; 7 bases align to TRBD2. The CDR3 totals 16 residues. The germline V gene has CDR1 MNHEY and CDR2 SMNVEV (reference sequence). The ends lost 7 bases at V and 2 bases at J; junction bases unmatched: 13. CDR3 amino acids: CASKAGDRGAQETQYF. The CDR3 DNA reads TGTGCCAGCAAGGCGGGGGACCGGGGTGCACAAGAGACCCAGTACTTC.

The chain carries TRBV7-2 and TRBJ2-2, with TRBD2 matching 8 bases. Germline V lookup: CDR1 SGHTA, CDR2 FQGNSA. CDR3 length equals 15 residues. V was pared by 7 bases and J by 4 bases, with 8 bases of the junction left unmatched. The CDR3 loop is CASTGSGRPTGELFF. The CDR3 DNA reads TGTGCCAGCACCGGAAGCGGGAGACCCACCGGGGAGCTGTTTTTT.

The J gene is TRBJ2-4, the V gene TRBV11-2; D unclear. Germline-derived CDR1 and CDR2 are SGHAT and FQNNGV. The CDR3 length is 12 residues. Trimming removed 2 bases at V and 8 bases at J, with 7 bases between. As DNA, the CDR3 is TGTGCCAGCAGCTTATATCGAGACATTCAGTACTTC. Encoded protein: CASSLYRDIQYF. The full variable domain, completed using reference TRBV11-2 and TRBJ2-4, is EAGVAQSPRYKIIEKRQSVAFWCNPISGHATLYWYQQILGQGPKLLIQFQNNGVVDDSQLPKDRFSAERLKGVDSTLKIQPAKLEDSAVYLCASSLYRDIQYFGAGTRLSVL.